The entry below describes one T cell receptor (beta chain). The repertoire was sequenced with immunoSEQ multiplex PCR; TCRdb's copy has only in-frame clones and lacks some. The sample contains 550,000 to 800,000 clones, roughly 87% of which appear only once. The V gene's germline CDR1 is SEHNR and CDR2 FQNEAQ (reference sequence). Deletions cut 3 bases from V and 5 bases from J, with 11 bases between. CDR3 length: 14 amino acids. The data derive from a study of shared clonotypes between healthy human individuals. Specimen: memory CD8+ T cells from PBMCs. The subset is: CD45RO+ cells pooled with CCR7-negative TemRA cells. The sequence came from a man aged 18 to 30 in good health. Some clones in this sample may be carry-over from other donors' samples. The chain carries TRBV7-9 and TRBJ2-1; D is unresolved. DNA of the CDR3: TGTGCCAGCAGCTTTCCTAGGGAAAACAATGAGCAGTTCTTC. This gives the protein CASSFPRENNEQFF.